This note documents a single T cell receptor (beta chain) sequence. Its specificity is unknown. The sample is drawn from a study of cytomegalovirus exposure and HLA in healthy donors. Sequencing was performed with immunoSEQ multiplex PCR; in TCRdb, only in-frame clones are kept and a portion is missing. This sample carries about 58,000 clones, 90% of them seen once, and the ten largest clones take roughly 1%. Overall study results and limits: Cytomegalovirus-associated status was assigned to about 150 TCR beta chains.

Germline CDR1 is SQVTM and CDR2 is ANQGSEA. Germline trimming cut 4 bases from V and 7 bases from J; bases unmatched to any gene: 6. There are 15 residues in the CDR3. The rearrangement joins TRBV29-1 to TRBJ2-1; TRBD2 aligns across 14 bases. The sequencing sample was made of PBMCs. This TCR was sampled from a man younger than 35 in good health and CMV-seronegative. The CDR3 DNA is TGCAGCGTTGTCGCCGGACTAGCGGGGGGAAATGAGCAGTTCTTC. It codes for CSVVAGLAGGNEQFF.